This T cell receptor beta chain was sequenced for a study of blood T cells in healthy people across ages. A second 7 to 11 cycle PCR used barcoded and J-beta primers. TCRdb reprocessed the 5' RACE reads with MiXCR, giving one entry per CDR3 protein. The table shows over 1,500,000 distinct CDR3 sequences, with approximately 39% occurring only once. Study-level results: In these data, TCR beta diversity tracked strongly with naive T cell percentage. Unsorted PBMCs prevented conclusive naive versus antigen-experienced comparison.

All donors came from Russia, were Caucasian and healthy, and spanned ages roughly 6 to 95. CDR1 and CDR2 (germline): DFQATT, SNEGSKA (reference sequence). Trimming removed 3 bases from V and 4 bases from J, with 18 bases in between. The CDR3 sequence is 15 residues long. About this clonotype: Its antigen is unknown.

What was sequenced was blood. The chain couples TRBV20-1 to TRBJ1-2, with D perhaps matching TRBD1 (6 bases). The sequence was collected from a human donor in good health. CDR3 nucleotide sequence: TGCAGTGCTAGTTACTGGGGGGCCAGTTCCTATGGCTACACCTTC. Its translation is CSASYWGASSYGYTF.